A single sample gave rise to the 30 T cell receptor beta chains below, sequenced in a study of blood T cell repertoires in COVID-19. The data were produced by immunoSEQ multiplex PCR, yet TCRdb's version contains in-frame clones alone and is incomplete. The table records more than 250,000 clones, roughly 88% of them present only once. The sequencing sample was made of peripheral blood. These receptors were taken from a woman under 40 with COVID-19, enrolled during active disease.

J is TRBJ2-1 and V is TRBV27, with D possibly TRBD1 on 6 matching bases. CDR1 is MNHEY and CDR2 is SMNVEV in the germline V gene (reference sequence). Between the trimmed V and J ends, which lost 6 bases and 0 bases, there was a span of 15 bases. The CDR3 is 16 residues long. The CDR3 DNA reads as TGTGCCAGCAGGCAAACAGGGTTGAGCTCCTACAATGAGCAGTTCTTC. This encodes CASRQTGLSSYNEQFF.

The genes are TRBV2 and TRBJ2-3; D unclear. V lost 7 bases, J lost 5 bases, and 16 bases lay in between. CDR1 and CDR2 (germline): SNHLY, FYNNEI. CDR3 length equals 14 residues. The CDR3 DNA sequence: TGTGCCAGCACTCTAGAGATTACTGGAGATACGCAGTATTTT. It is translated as CASTLEITGDTQYF.

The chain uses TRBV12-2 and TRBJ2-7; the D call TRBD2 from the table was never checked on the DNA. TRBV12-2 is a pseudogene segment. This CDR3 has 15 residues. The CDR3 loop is CASRLGGGYSYEQYV. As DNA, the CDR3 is TGTGCAAGTCGCTTGGGAGGGGGGTACTCCTACGAGCAGTACGTC.

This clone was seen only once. The CDR3 DNA follows: TGCGCCAGTCAGGGAGGGGCTGAAGCTTTCTTT. Protein sequence: CASQGGAEAFF. The chain carries TRBV10-2 and TRBJ1-1; D is possibly TRBD1 (5 bases). CDR3 length equals 11 residues. V dropped 9 bases and J dropped 6 bases, with 11 bases sitting between them. Germline-derived CDR1 and CDR2 are WSHSY and SAAADI.

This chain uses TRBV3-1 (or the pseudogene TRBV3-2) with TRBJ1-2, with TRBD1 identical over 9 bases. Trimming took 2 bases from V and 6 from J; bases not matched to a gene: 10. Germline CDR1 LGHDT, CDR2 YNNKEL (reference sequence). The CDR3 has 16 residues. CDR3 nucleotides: TGTGCCAGCAGCCAAAATTACAGGGGGCTAAAGGATGGCTACACCTTC. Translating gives CASSQNYRGLKDGYTF.

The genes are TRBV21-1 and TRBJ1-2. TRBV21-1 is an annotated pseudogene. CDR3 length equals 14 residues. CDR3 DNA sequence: TGTGCCAGCACCCCAGACGGGGATAGCGATGGCTACACCTTC. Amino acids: CASTPDGDSDGYTF.

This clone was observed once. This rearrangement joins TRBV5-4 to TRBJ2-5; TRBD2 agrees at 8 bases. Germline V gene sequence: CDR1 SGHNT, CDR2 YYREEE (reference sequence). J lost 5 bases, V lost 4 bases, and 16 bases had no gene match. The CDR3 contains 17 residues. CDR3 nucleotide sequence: TGTGCCAGCAGCCCGGGAGGGTTAGGGGGGGCTTGGGAGACCCAGTACTTC. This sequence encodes CASSPGGLGGAWETQYF.

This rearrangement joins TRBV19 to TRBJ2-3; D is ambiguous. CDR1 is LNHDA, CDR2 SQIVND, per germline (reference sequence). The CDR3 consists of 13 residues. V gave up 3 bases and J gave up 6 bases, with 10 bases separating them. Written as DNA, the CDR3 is TGTGCCAGTAGTATTGAGATTTGGGATACGCAGTATTTT. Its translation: CASSIEIWDTQYF.

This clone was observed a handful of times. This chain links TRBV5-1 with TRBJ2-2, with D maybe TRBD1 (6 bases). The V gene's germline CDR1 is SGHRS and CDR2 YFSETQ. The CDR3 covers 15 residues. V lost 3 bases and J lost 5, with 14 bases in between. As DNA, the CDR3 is TGCGCCAGCAGCTCCCCGGACAGTCTTACCGGGGAGCTGTTTTTT. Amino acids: CASSSPDSLTGELFF.

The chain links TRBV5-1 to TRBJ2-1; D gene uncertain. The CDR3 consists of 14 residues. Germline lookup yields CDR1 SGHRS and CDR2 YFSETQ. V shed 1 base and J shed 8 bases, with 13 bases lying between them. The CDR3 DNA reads TGCGCCAGCAGCTTGTGGTCCCGCGGAGATGAGCAGTTCTTC. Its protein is CASSLWSRGDEQFF.

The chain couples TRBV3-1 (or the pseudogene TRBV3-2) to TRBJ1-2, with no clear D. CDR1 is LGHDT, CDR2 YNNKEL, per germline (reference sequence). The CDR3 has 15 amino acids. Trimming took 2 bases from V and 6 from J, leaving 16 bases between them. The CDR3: CASSQRGSLTHGYTF. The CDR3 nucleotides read TGTGCCAGCAGCCAACGGGGAAGTCTAACGCATGGCTACACCTTC.

The CDR3 DNA reads as TGTGCCATCAGTGAGTCGGGGAGGCGTGGAAACACCATATATTTT. Its protein is CAISESGRRGNTIYF. J is TRBJ1-3 and V is TRBV10-3; the D is unclear. V lost 0 bases, J lost 3 bases, and 9 bases lay in between. Per the germline V gene, CDR1 is ENHRY and CDR2 is SYGVKD. The CDR3 runs to 15 residues.

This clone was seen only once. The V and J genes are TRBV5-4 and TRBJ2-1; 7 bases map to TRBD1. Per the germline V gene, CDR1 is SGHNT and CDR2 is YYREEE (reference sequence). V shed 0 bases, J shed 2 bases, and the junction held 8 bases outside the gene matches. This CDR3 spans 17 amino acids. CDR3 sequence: CASSLGGRQGPYNEQFF. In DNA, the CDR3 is TGTGCCAGCAGCTTGGGGGGGAGACAGGGTCCCTACAATGAGCAGTTCTTC.

The CDR3 DNA follows: TGTGCCAGCAGCCCCAGACTAGTTCCCTACAATGAGCAGTTCTTC. It is translated as CASSPRLVPYNEQFF. The chain is built from TRBV7-9 and TRBJ2-1; TRBD2 is a possible D gene (6 bases). V lost 5 bases to trimming and J lost 2 bases, with 13 bases between them. Germline CDR1 is SEHNR and CDR2 is FQNEAQ (reference sequence). The CDR3 is 15 amino acids.

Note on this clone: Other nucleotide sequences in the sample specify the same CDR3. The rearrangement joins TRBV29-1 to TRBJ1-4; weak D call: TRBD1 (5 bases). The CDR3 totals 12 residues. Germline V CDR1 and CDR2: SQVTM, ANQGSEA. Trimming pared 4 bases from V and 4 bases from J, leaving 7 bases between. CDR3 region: CSVGGGNEKLFF. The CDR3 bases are TGCAGCGTTGGGGGCGGTAATGAAAAACTGTTTTTT.

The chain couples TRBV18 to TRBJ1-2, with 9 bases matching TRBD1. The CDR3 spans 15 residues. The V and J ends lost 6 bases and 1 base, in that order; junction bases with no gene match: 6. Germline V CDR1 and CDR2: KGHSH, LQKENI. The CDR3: CASSRPGQGNYGYTF. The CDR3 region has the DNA TGTGCCAGCTCGCGCCCGGGACAGGGTAACTATGGCTACACCTTC.

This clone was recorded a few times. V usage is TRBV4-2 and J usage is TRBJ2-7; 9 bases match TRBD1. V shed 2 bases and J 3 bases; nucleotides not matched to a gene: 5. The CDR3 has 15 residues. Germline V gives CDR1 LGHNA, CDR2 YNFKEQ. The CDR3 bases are TGTGCCAGCAGCCAACCGGGACAGGGTTTCTACGAGCAGTACTTC. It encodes CASSQPGQGFYEQYF.

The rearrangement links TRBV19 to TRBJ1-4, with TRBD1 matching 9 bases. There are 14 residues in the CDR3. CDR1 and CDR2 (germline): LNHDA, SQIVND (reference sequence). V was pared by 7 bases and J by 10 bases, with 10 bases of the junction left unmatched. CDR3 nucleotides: TGTGCCAGTACCACCGGGACAGGGAGCGGAAAACTGTTTTTT. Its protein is CASTTGTGSGKLFF.

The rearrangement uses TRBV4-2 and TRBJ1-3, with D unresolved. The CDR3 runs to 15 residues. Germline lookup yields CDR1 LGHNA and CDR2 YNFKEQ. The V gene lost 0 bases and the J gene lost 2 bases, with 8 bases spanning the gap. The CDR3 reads CASSQEEFAGNTIYF. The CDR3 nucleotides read TGTGCCAGCAGCCAAGAGGAGTTTGCTGGAAACACCATATATTTT.

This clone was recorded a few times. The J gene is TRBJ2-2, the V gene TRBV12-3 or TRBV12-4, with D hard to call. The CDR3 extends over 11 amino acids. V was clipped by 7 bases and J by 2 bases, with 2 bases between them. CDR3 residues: CASTNTGELFF. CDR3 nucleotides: TGTGCCAGCACAAACACCGGGGAGCTGTTTTTT.

This chain's CDR3 is CASSLYLAGGQETQYF. CDR3 nucleotides: TGTGCCAGCAGTTTATACCTAGCGGGGGGCCAAGAGACCCAGTACTTC. The chain carries TRBV6-5 and TRBJ2-5, with 11 bases lining up with TRBD2. The CDR3 loop spans 16 amino acids. The ends lost 4 bases at V and 1 base at J; junction bases unmatched: 5. The germline V gene has CDR1 MNHEY and CDR2 SVGAGI.

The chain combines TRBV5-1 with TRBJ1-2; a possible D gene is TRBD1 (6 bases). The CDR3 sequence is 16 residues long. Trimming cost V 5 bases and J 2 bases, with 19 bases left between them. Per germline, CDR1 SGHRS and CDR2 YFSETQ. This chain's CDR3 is CASSLNPTGFNYGYTF. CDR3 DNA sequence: TGCGCCAGCAGTTTGAACCCTACAGGGTTCAACTATGGCTACACCTTC.

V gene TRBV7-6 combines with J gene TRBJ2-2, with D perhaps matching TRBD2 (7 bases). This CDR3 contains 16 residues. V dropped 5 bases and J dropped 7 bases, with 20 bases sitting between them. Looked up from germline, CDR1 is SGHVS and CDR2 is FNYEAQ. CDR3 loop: CASSPLPGGGIGELFF. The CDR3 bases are TGTGCCAGCAGCCCGCTACCTGGGGGGGGCATCGGGGAGCTGTTTTTT. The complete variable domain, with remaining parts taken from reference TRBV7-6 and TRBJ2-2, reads GAGVSQSPRYKVTKRGQDVALRCDPISGHVSLYWYRQALGQGPEFLTYFNYEAQQDKSGLPNDRFSAERPEGSISTLTIQRTEQRDSAMYRCASSPLPGGGIGELFFGEGSRLTVL.

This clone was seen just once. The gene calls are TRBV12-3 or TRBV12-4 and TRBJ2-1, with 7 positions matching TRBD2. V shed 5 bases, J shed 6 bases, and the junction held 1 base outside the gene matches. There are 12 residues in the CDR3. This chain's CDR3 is CASSRTSNEQFF. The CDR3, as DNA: TGTGCCAGCAGTCGGACTAGCAATGAGCAGTTCTTC.

The CDR3 DNA is TGTGCCAGCAGCCCGGGACACCCTAGCAATCAGCCCCAGCATTTT. It is translated as CASSPGHPSNQPQHF. The rearrangement uses TRBV6-5 and TRBJ1-5, with TRBD1 as a possible D gene (6 bases). Germline CDR1 and CDR2: MNHEY and SVGAGI. The CDR3 is 15 residues long. Trimming removed 6 bases from V and 0 bases from J, with 12 bases in between.

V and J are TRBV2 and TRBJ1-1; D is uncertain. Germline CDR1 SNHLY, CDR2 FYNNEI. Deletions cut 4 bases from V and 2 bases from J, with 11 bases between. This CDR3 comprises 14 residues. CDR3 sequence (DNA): TGTGCCAGCAGTGTTCTCCGCGGAAACACTGAAGCTTTCTTT. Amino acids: CASSVLRGNTEAFF. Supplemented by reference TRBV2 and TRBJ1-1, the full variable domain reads EPEVTQTPSHQVTQMGQEVILRCVPISNHLYFYWYRQILGQKVEFLVSFYNNEISEKSEIFDDQFSVERPDGSNFTLKIRSTKLEDSAMYFCASSVLRGNTEAFFGQGTRLTVV.

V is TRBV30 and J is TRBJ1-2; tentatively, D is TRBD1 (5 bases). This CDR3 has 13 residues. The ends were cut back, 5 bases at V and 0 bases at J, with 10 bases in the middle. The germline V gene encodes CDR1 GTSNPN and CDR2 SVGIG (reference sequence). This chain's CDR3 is CAWALRANYGYTF. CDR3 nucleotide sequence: TGTGCCTGGGCTCTCAGGGCTAACTATGGCTACACCTTC.

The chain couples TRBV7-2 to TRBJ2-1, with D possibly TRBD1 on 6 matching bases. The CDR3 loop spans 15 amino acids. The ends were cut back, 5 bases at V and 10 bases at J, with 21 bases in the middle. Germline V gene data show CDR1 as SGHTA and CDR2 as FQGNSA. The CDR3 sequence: CASSKGGTSMKEQFF. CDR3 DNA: TGTGCCAGCAGCAAAGGGGGAACCTCGATGAAGGAGCAGTTCTTC.

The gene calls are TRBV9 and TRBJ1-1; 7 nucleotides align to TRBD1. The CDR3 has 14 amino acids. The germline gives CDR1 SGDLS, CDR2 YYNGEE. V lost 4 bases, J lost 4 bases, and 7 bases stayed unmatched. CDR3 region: CASSPIDRVTEAFF. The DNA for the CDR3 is TGTGCCAGCAGCCCAATTGACAGGGTCACTGAAGCTTTCTTT.

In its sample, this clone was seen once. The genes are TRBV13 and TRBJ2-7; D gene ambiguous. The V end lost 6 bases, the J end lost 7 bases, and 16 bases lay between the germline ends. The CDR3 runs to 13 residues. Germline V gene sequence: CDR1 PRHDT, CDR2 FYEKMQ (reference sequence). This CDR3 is CASSIRGELEQYV. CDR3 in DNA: TGTGCCAGCAGTATAAGAGGTGAGCTTGAGCAGTACGTC.